Listed below are T cell receptor beta chains from one sample, sequenced in a study of shared clonotypes between healthy human individuals. Generated by immunoSEQ multiplex PCR, the TCRdb table keeps only in-frame clones and is missing some. The sample has 1.6 million or so clones, approximately 98.5% seen once; the top ten hold approximately 0.4%. The sample was naive CD4+ T cells sorted from blood. Receptors were obtained from a man younger than 45 in good health. Each CDR3 is given with its conserved first and last residue. D genes are given only for firm matches. The listing skips clone size in some rows; elsewhere it reads once, few, many or a size class.

TRBV11-2	TRBJ2-7	NA	NA	CASSPGLGGHYEQYF	TGTGCCAGCAGTCCCGGGCTAGGTGGCCACTACGAGCAGTACTTC
TRBV6-5	TRBJ1-3	NA	TRBD1	CASSRDRVPGNTIYF	TGTGCCAGCAGTAGAGACAGGGTACCTGGAAACACCATATATTTT
TRBV7-2	TRBJ2-7	NA	NA	CASSFGAEPYEQYF	TGTGCCAGCAGCTTCGGGGCCGAGCCCTACGAGCAGTACTTC
TRBV5-4	TRBJ2-1	NA	TRBD2	CASSPGLAAYNEQFF	TGTGCCAGCAGCCCGGGACTAGCGGCCTACAATGAGCAGTTCTTC
TRBV5-8	TRBJ2-2	NA	TRBD2	CASSGFRTRYTGELFF	TGTGCCAGCAGCGGTTTCCGGACTAGATACACCGGGGAGCTGTTTTTT
TRBV7-3	TRBJ1-1	NA	NA	CASSLTIVSDTEAFF	TGTGCCAGCAGCTTAACTATCGTTTCAGACACTGAAGCTTTCTTT
TRBV18	TRBJ2-7	NA	NA	CASSPGGLEQYF	TGTGCCAGCTCACCAGGGGGTCTCGAGCAGTACTTC
TRBV7-9	TRBJ1-5	NA	NA	CASSLRDAQPQHF	TGTGCCAGCAGCTTACGGGATGCTCAGCCCCAGCATTTT
TRBV11-2	TRBJ2-3	NA	TRBD2	CASSSLAGERGRDTQYF	TGTGCCAGCAGCTCCCTAGCGGGAGAGAGGGGAAGAGATACGCAGTATTTT
TRBV18	TRBJ2-3	NA	NA	CASSPETDTQYF	TGTGCCAGCTCACCGGAGACAGATACGCAGTATTTT
TRBV9	TRBJ2-1	once	NA	CASSVLGGQNEQFF	TGTGCCAGCAGCGTCCTCGGGGGCCAAAATGAGCAGTTCTTC
TRBV4-2	TRBJ2-3	NA	NA	CASSQPPGLPEYF	TGTGCCAGCAGCCAACCACCGGGCTTACCGGAGTATTTT
TRBV28	TRBJ2-7	NA	NA	CASSGSYEQYF	TGTGCCAGCAGCGGTTCCTACGAGCAGTACTTC
TRBV6-4	TRBJ2-2	NA	NA	CASSPALYGELFF	TGTGCCAGCAGTCCCGCTTTATACGGGGAGCTGTTTTTT
TRBV5-6	TRBJ2-5	NA	NA	CASSLSGGPGTQYF	TGTGCCAGCAGCTTGTCCGGGGGGCCGGGGACCCAGTACTTC
TRBV18	TRBJ2-7	NA	TRBD2	CASSLPTSGRYEQYF	TGTGCCAGCTCACTACCGACTAGCGGGAGATACGAGCAGTACTTC
TRBV27	TRBJ2-6	NA	TRBD2	CASSLSPSGNSGANVLTF	TGTGCCAGCAGTTTATCACCTAGCGGGAACTCTGGGGCCAACGTCCTGACTTTC
TRBV7-9	TRBJ2-1	NA	TRBD2	CASSLLGVLAGAYEQFF	TGTGCCAGCAGCCTCTTGGGCGTGCTAGCGGGAGCGTATGAGCAGTTCTTC
TRBV5-1	TRBJ2-1	NA	NA	CASSLGGVGYNEQFF	TGCGCCAGCAGCTTGGGAGGAGTCGGCTACAATGAGCAGTTCTTC
TRBV29-1	TRBJ1-4	NA	NA	CSAFGGSNEKLFF	TGCAGCGCTTTCGGGGGATCTAATGAAAAACTGTTTTTT
TRBV30	TRBJ1-3	NA	TRBD1	CAWNPGQGGNTIYF	TGTGCCTGGAACCCCGGACAGGGGGGAAACACCATATATTTT
TRBV21-1	TRBJ2-1	NA	NA	CASSNDPPAGCGNEQFF	TGTGCCAGCAGCAATGACCCACCAGCGGGATGCGGTAATGAGCAGTTCTTC
TRBV6-1	TRBJ2-5	NA	NA	CASSEQRGNQETQYF	TGTGCCAGCAGCGAACAAAGGGGCAACCAAGAGACCCAGTACTTC
TRBV18	TRBJ1-2	NA	TRBD1	CASSPVQGADYGYTF	TGTGCCAGCTCACCAGTACAGGGGGCGGACTATGGCTACACCTTC
TRBV19	TRBJ1-4	NA	NA	CASSTGTTNEKLFF	TGTGCCAGTAGTACCGGGACAACTAATGAAAAACTGTTTTTT
TRBV2	TRBJ2-1	NA	NA	CASSPGKSNEQFF	TGTGCCAGCAGCCCTGGGAAGAGCAATGAGCAGTTCTTC
TRBV18	TRBJ2-5	NA	NA	CASSPRKETQYF	TGTGCCAGCTCACCAAGAAAAGAGACCCAGTACTTC
TRBV5-1	TRBJ2-5	NA	TRBD1	CASSLRGQPIETQYF	TGCGCCAGCAGCTTGCGGGGACAGCCTATCGAGACCCAGTACTTC
TRBV27	TRBJ2-7	NA	NA	CASSSRTGSSYEQYF	TGTGCCAGCAGTTCGAGGACGGGGAGCTCCTACGAGCAGTACTTC
TRBV28	TRBJ2-3	NA	NA	CASSLFRGGVDTQYF	TGTGCCAGCAGTTTATTTCGGGGAGGTGTAGATACGCAGTATTTT
TRBV18	TRBJ2-2	NA	TRBD1	CASSPQTGVWNTGELFF	TGTGCCAGCTCACCTCAGACAGGGGTTTGGAACACCGGGGAGCTGTTTTTT
TRBV10-1	TRBJ2-3	NA	TRBD2	CASSPLAGRQDTQYF	TGCGCCAGCAGTCCGCTAGCGGGAAGGCAAGATACGCAGTATTTT
TRBV19	TRBJ1-1	NA	NA	CASSGLLMNTEAFF	TGTGCCAGTAGCGGACTGCTGATGAACACTGAAGCTTTCTTT
TRBV9	TRBJ2-1	NA	TRBD2	CASSVGLLAGVSYDEQFF	TGTGCCAGCAGCGTTGGACTACTAGCGGGAGTTAGTTACGATGAGCAGTTCTTC
TRBV28	TRBJ2-5	NA	NA	CASSGPRKTQYF	TGTGCCAGCAGTGGACCCCGGAAGACCCAGTACTTC
TRBV27	TRBJ2-3	NA	TRBD2	CASSTLAGTSKDTQYF	TGTGCCAGCAGTACCCTAGCGGGGACATCCAAAGATACGCAGTATTTT
TRBV5-8	TRBJ2-1	NA	NA	CASSLLGAYNEQFF	TGTGCCAGCAGCCTCCTTGGGGCCTACAATGAGCAGTTCTTC
TRBV19	TRBJ1-5	NA	NA	CASTDKGGYQPQHF	TGTGCCAGTACCGACAAGGGGGGATATCAGCCCCAGCATTTT
TRBV18	TRBJ2-2	NA	NA	CASSPPSNTGELFF	TGTGCCAGCTCACCACCCAGTAACACCGGGGAGCTGTTTTTT
TRBV4-1	TRBJ2-7	NA	TRBD1	CASSQGTGGKYEQYF	TGCGCCAGCAGCCAAGGCACAGGGGGCAAGTACGAGCAGTACTTC
TRBV7-2	TRBJ2-2	NA	NA	CASSLDRGTGELFF	TGTGCCAGCAGCTTAGATAGGGGCACCGGGGAGCTGTTTTTT
TRBV28	TRBJ1-4	NA	NA	CASRGRRSEKLFF	TGTGCCAGCAGGGGGCGCCGGAGTGAAAAACTGTTTTTT
TRBV18	TRBJ2-3	NA	TRBD2	CASSPGLAGDTQYF	TGTGCCAGCTCACCAGGGCTAGCGGGAGATACGCAGTATTTT
TRBV29-1	TRBJ1-2	NA	NA	CSVRGIGHGYTF	TGCAGCGTGCGGGGAATAGGCCATGGCTACACCTTC
TRBV30	TRBJ1-2	NA	NA	CASPPQTATYGYTF	TGTGCCTCCCCGCCCCAGACAGCTACATATGGCTACACCTTC
TRBV5-1	TRBJ1-4	NA	NA	CASTQSPNEKLFF	TGCGCCAGCACGCAAAGCCCCAATGAAAAACTGTTTTTT
TRBV2	TRBJ2-2	once	NA	CASTAGELFF	TGTGCCAGCACGGCCGGGGAGCTGTTTTTT
TRBV12-5	TRBJ1-1	once	NA	CASGSRGTGDTEAFF	TGTGCTAGTGGTTCGAGGGGGACGGGGGACACTGAAGCTTTCTTT
TRBV15	TRBJ2-1	NA	NA	CATSRLFSGEQFF	TGTGCCACCAGCAGATTATTTTCTGGTGAGCAGTTCTTC
TRBV7-2	TRBJ2-7	NA	TRBD2	CASGELAGGLYEQYF	TGTGCCAGCGGGGAACTAGCGGGAGGATTATACGAGCAGTACTTC
TRBV9	TRBJ2-1	NA	NA	CASSVWIGGTSYNEQFF	TGTGCCAGCAGCGTCTGGATCGGAGGAACCTCCTACAATGAGCAGTTCTTC
TRBV30	TRBJ2-5	NA	NA	CACPTGSQETQYF	TGTGCCTGCCCCACGGGCAGCCAAGAGACCCAGTACTTC
TRBV9	TRBJ2-2	NA	TRBD2	CASSVDQAGAGELFF	TGTGCCAGCAGCGTAGACCAAGCGGGAGCCGGGGAGCTGTTTTTT